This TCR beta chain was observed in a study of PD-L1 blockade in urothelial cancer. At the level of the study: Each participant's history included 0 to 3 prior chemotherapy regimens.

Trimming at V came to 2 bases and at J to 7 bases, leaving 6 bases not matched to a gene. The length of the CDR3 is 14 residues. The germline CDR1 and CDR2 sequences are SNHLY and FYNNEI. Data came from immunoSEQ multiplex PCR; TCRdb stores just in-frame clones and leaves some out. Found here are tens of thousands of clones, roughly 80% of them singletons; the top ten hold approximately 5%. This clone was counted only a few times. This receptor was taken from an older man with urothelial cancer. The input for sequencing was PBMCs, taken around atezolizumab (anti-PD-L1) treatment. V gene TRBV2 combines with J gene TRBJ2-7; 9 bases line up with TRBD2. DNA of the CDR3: TGTGCCAGCAGTGAAATAGCGGGAGTGGGTGAGCAGTACTTC. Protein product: CASSEIAGVGEQYF.